These 12 T cell receptor beta chains came from one sample sequenced in a study of PD-1 blockade in classical Hodgkin lymphoma. Data came from immunoSEQ multiplex PCR; TCRdb stores just in-frame clones and leaves some out. Of 45,000 to 50,000 clones listed, 60% to 85% are singletons. With no exception, relapse followed autologous stem cell transplantation in all patients, and brentuximab vedotin exposure varied. Sample: peripheral blood mononuclear cells (PBMCs), taken before the second cycle of nivolumab. The receptor set was obtained from a human donor with classical Hodgkin lymphoma.

This clone was recorded a few times. This chain joins TRBV7-8 and TRBJ2-3; D is perhaps TRBD1 (6 bases). Germline lookup yields CDR1 SGHVS and CDR2 FQNEAQ. Between the trimmed V and J ends, which lost 5 bases and 3 bases, there was a span of 12 bases. The CDR3 is 14 amino acids. The CDR3 DNA sequence: TGTGCCAGCAGCACCCAGGGGACGACAGATACGCAGTATTTT. It translates to CASSTQGTTDTQYF.

The chain links TRBV5-4 to TRBJ1-2, with D hard to call. This CDR3 comprises 14 residues. Trimming cost V 4 bases and J 3 bases, with 13 bases left between them. Looked up from germline, CDR1 is SGHNT and CDR2 is YYREEE (reference sequence). CDR3 protein: CASSAATTDYGYTF. The DNA of the CDR3 is TGTGCCAGCAGCGCCGCGACAACCGACTATGGCTACACCTTC.

CDR3: CASSLEPAGGYEQYF. In DNA form, the CDR3 reads TGCGCCAGCAGCTTGGAACCAGCGGGAGGATACGAGCAGTACTTC. The chain joins TRBV5-1 to TRBJ2-7; 9 bases fit TRBD2. Germline V gene data show CDR1 as SGHRS and CDR2 as YFSETQ. Unmatched junction bases numbered 5, after V lost 0 bases and J lost 4 bases. The CDR3 has 15 residues. Drawing the rest from reference TRBV5-1 and TRBJ2-7, the complete variable domain is KAGVTQTPRYLIKTRGQQVTLSCSPISGHRSVSWYQQTPGQGLQFLFEYFSETQRNKGNFPGRFSGRQFSNSRSEMNVSTLELGDSALYLCASSLEPAGGYEQYFGPGTRLTVT.

This chain connects TRBV6-5 to TRBJ1-2; possibly TRBD1 for D (6 bases). V shed 6 bases and J shed 5 bases, with 16 bases lying between them. The V gene's germline CDR1 is MNHEY and CDR2 SVGAGI. The CDR3 totals 14 residues. The CDR3, as DNA: TGTGCCAGCAGCCCGGGGGCAGGGTTTTATGGCTACACCTTC. This sequence encodes CASSPGAGFYGYTF.

V is TRBV9 and J is TRBJ2-1; D unclear. V shed 5 bases and J shed 2 bases, with 14 bases lying between them. The CDR3 loop spans 15 amino acids. Germline V CDR1 and CDR2: SGDLS, YYNGEE. CDR3: CASSESVGTYNEQFF. The CDR3 nucleotides are TGTGCCAGCAGTGAGAGTGTGGGTACCTACAATGAGCAGTTCTTC.

In this sample, this clone turned up a few times. The chain carries TRBV21-1 and TRBJ2-7. TRBV21-1 is described as a pseudogene. The CDR3 contains 15 residues. For the CDR3, the DNA is TGTGCCAGCAATGGGTGGCCCCACGGTTCCTACGAGCAGTACTTC. It codes for CASNGWPHGSYEQYF.

V is TRBV2 and J is TRBJ2-7, with 8 bases that match TRBD2. Germline V gene sequence: CDR1 SNHLY, CDR2 FYNNEI. With 3 bases clipped from V and 4 bases from J, the junction kept 2 bases outside the gene matches. The CDR3 totals 13 residues. The CDR3 sequence is CASSETSEYEQYF. The CDR3 DNA is TGTGCCAGCAGTGAGACTAGCGAATACGAGCAGTACTTC.

This sequence joins TRBV7-9 and TRBJ2-1; D is perhaps TRBD2 (6 bases). The V gene's germline CDR1 is SEHNR and CDR2 FQNEAQ (reference sequence). The CDR3 extends over 15 amino acids. Trimming pared 3 bases from V and 2 bases from J, leaving 11 bases between. CDR3 coding DNA: TGTGCCAGCAGCTTTGGGGCTAGCGCCTACAATGAGCAGTTCTTC. Protein product: CASSFGASAYNEQFF.

The gene calls are TRBV25-1 and TRBJ1-5; possibly TRBD1 for D (5 bases). The germline V and J ends were trimmed by 6 bases and 4 bases, with 19 bases remaining between them. Germline values: CDR1 MGHDK, CDR2 SYGVNS. This CDR3 is 16 amino acids long. Written as DNA, the CDR3 is TGTGCCAGCAGCCACCTTGGTCAGGGCCGTAATCAGCCCCAGCATTTT. As protein: CASSHLGQGRNQPQHF.

This chain links TRBV7-6 with TRBJ2-3; the match to TRBD2 covers 8 bases. The V gene's germline CDR1 is SGHVS and CDR2 FNYEAQ. Losses at the gene ends were 2 bases for V and 8 bases for J; bases not matched to a gene: 9. The CDR3 has 15 residues. CDR3 sequence: CASSLINGGGGTQYF. For the CDR3, the DNA is TGTGCCAGCAGCTTAATCAACGGGGGGGGTGGTACGCAGTATTTT.

The chain is built from TRBV10-3 and TRBJ2-1; D is undetermined. CDR1 and CDR2 (germline): ENHRY, SYGVKD. This CDR3 contains 15 residues. The ends were cut back, 0 bases at V and 6 bases at J, with 12 bases in the middle. CDR3 sequence (DNA): TGTGCCATCAGTGAGTCGCGGTCGCAGATCAATGAGCAGTTCTTC. This gives the protein CAISESRSQINEQFF.

The gene calls are TRBV5-1 and TRBJ2-7; 13 bases align to TRBD2. V shed 3 bases and J 5 bases; nucleotides not matched to a gene: 11. The CDR3 length is 17 residues. The germline gives CDR1 SGHRS, CDR2 YFSETQ. CDR3 DNA sequence: TGCGCCAGCAGCTACACGAGGACTAGCGGGGGCCAGGACGAGCAGTACTTC. It codes for CASSYTRTSGGQDEQYF.